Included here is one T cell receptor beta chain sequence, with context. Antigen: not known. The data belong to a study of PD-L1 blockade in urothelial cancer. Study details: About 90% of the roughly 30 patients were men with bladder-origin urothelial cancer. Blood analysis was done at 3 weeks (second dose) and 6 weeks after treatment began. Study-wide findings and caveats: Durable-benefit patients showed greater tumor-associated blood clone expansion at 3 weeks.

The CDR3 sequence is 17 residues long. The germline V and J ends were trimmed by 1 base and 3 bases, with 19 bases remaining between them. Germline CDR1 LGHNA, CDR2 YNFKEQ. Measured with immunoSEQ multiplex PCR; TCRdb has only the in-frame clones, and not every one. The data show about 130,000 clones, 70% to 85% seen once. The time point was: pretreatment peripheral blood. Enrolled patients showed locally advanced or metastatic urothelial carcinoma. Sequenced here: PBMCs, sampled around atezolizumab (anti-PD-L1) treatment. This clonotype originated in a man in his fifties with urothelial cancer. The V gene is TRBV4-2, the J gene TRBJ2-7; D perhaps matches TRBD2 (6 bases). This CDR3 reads CASSQVGGAGYGYEQYF. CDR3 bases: TGTGCCAGCAGCCAAGTAGGCGGAGCGGGTTACGGCTACGAGCAGTACTTC.